This TCR beta chain derives from a study of blood T cell repertoires in COVID-19. About the research overall: Specimens from acute and convalescent COVID-19 originated in the United States, Italy and Spain. From T cells, B-cell-depleted T cells, or PBMCs came the material, which was cDNA or gDNA.

CDR3 length: 14 amino acids. Between the trimmed V and J ends, which lost 5 bases and 4 bases, there was a span of 14 bases. The germline V gene has CDR1 SGHNT and CDR2 YENEEA. In the authors' workflow: The authors estimated nucleated cell counts from reference gene primer amplification. The assay was immunoSEQ multiplex PCR, and TCRdb's table has in-frame clones only and misses some. V and J calls and clone size come straight from that table; D and trimming were deduced from the DNA. The sample shows roughly 68,000 clones, around four fifths of them seen only once. Input material: peripheral blood. This rearrangement joins TRBV11-3 to TRBJ1-1, with D possibly being TRBD1 (6 bases). The source of this sequence is a woman aged 80 or over with acute or convalescent COVID-19. This chain's CDR3 is CASSIPDSPTEAFF. CDR3 DNA: TGTGCCAGCAGCATACCGGACAGCCCCACTGAAGCTTTCTTT.